This T cell receptor beta chain was observed in a study of blood T cell repertoires in COVID-19. Study as a whole: Acute and convalescent COVID-19 specimens originated in the United States, Italy and Spain. Sources were T cells, B-cell-depleted T cells, or PBMCs; the material itself was cDNA or gDNA.

Trimming took 6 bases from V and 0 from J, leaving 16 bases between them. Germline V gene data show CDR1 as LGHDT and CDR2 as YNNKEL (reference sequence). The CDR3 runs 16 residues. During active infection, Seattle patients enrolled and were then monitored through disease. Using immunoSEQ multiplex PCR, the repertoire was profiled, and TCRdb retains in-frame clones only, with some absent. The data show approximately 250,000 clones, around 90% seen once. This clonotype originated in a woman in her sixties or seventies with COVID-19, enrolled during active disease. The chain employs TRBV3-1 (or the pseudogene TRBV3-2) and TRBJ2-3; D unclear. Sequencing input: peripheral blood. The CDR3 spells CASSLPQRGSTDTQYF. CDR3 nucleotides: TGTGCCAGCAGTCTCCCGCAGAGAGGTAGCACAGATACGCAGTATTTT.